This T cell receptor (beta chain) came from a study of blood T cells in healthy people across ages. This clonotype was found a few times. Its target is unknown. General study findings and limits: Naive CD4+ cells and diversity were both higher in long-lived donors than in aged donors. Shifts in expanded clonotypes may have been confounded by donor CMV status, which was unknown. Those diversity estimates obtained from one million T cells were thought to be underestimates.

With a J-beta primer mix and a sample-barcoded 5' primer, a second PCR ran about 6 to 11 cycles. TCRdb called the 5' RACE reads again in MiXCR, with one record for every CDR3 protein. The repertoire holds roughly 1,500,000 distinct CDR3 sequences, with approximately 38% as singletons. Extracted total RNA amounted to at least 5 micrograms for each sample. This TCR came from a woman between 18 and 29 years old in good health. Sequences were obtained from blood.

The CDR3 nucleotides read TGCAGTGCTAGGAGGGGGGGCTCTAATGAAAAACTGTTTTTT. Translating it yields CSARRGGSNEKLFF. The chain links TRBV20-1 to TRBJ1-4; tentatively, D is TRBD1 (6 bases). V dropped 3 bases and J dropped 3 bases, with 11 bases sitting between them. This CDR3 has 14 residues. The germline V gene has CDR1 DFQATT and CDR2 SNEGSKA (reference sequence).